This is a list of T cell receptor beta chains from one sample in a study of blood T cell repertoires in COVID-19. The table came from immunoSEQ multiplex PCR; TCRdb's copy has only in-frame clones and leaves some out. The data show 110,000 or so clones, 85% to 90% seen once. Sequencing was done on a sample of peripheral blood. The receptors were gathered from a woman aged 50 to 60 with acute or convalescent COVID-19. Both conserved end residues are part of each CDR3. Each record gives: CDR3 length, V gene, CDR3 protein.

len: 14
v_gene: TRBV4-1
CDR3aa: CASSLTGGQETQYF

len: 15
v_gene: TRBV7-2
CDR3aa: CASSLAGTSGYEQYF

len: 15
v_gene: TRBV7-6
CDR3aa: CASSLASQGSDEQFF

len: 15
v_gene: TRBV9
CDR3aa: CASSVAKGGPSGYTF

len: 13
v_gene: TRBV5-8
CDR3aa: CASNPGENQPQHF

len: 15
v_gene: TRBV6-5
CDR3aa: CASRPFGTGNQPQHF

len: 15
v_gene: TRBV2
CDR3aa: CASSFDRVAQSPLHF

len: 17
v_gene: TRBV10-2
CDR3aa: CASSESRLAGGQDTQYF

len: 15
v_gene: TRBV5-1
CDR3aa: CASSSNRGISYEQYF

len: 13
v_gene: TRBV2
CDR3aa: CASSVSGSEKLFF

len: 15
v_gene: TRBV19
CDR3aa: CASSGDRGLSGELFF

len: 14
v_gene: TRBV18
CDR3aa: CASSPIGYSYEQYF

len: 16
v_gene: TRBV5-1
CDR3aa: CASSQLAGGPSYEQYF

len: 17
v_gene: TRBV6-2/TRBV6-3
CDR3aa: CASSYSMSGTGDEKLFF

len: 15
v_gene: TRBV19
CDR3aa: CASSGTGGSGNTIYF

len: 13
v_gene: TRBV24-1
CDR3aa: CATSDPLFDEQFF

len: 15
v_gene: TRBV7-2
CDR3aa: CASGQMMGATYEQYF

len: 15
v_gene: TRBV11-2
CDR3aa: CASSTWGGAAYEQYF

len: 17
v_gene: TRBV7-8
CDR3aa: CASSSPTGQGASEKLFF

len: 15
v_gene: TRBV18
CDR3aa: CASSPGRLLQETQYF

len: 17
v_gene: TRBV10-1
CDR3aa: CASSELAGGSNTGELFF

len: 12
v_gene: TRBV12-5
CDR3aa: CASGPSTDTQYF

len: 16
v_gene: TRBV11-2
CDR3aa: CASSSEGGGNTGELFF

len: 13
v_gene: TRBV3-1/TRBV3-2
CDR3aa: CASSPSGVQPQHF

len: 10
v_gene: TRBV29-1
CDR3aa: CSVAGLEQYF

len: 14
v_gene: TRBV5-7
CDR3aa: CASSLPQGGETQYF

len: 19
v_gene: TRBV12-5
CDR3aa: CASGLGDPAGTGSDYGYTF

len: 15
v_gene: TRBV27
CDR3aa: CASSPQRNPGNTIYF

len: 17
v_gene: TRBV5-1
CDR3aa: CASSPQGPLTNTGELFF

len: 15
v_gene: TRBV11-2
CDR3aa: CASSLAGGPQETQYF

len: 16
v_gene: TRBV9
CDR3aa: CASSPRLAVSTDTQYF

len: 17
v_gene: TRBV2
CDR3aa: CASSELGGQAQAYGYTF

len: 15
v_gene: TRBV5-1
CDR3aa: CASSLVSGLYTEAFF

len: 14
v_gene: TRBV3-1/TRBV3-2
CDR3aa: CASSQVPGNYGYTF

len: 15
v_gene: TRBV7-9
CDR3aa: CASRRGGGFNEKLFF

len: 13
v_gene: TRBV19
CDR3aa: CASSGQINQPQHF

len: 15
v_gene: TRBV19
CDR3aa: CASSFVDRGLGGYTF

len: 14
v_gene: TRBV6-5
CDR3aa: CASTLQAFSYEQYF

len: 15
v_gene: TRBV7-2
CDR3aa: CASSLDGQTNEKLFF

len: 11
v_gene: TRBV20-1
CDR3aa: CRGGSVDTQYF

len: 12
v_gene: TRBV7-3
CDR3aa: CASSLSGSEQFF

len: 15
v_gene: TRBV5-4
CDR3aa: CASSAGLAGAIEQFF

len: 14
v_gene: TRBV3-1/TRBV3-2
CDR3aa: CASSQVQVTDTQYF

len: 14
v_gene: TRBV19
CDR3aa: CASSIEGGGSPLHF

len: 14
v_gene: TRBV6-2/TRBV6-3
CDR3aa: CASSKRTGRNTIYF

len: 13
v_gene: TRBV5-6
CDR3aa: CASSLGRAGEQYF